One sample yielded the 31 T cell receptor beta chains listed below, sequenced in a study of blood T cell repertoires in COVID-19. Repertoires were generated with immunoSEQ multiplex PCR, while TCRdb's copy carries only in-frame clones and drops some. Here the sample spans about 400,000 clones, around 90% being singletons. Sequenced sample: PBMCs or T cells enriched from blood (not recorded which). The receptors were gathered from a woman aged 40 to 55 with acute COVID-19.

The V gene is TRBV19, the J gene TRBJ2-6; a possible D gene is TRBD2 (5 bases). V was shortened by 7 bases and J by 4 bases, with 14 bases between the two germline ends. CDR3 length: 15 residues. CDR1 is LNHDA, CDR2 SQIVND, per germline (reference sequence). CDR3 in DNA: TGTGCCAGTACCGGCCGGGGTTACGGGGCCAACGTCCTGACTTTC. The encoded protein is CASTGRGYGANVLTF.

V gene TRBV19 combines with J gene TRBJ1-5; D not certain. The CDR3 runs 13 residues. Germline V lookup: CDR1 LNHDA, CDR2 SQIVND (reference sequence). V was clipped by 1 base and J by 15 bases, with 16 bases between them. CDR3 sequence (DNA): TGTGCCAGTAGTATAGGCCAGGCCGGCCCTATGCATTTT. This sequence encodes CASSIGQAGPMHF.

V and J are TRBV2 and TRBJ2-2; D might be TRBD1 (6 bases). Trimming pared 3 bases from V and 6 bases from J, leaving 8 bases between. The germline CDR1 and CDR2 sequences are SNHLY and FYNNEI. This CDR3 has 13 amino acids. The CDR3 coding sequence is TGTGCCAGCAGTGAGGGGGCATCCGGGGAGCTGTTTTTT. Translated, it gives CASSEGASGELFF. The variable domain in full, completed from reference TRBV2 and TRBJ2-2, reads EPEVTQTPSHQVTQMGQEVILRCVPISNHLYFYWYRQILGQKVEFLVSFYNNEISEKSEIFDDQFSVERPDGSNFTLKIRSTKLEDSAMYFCASSEGASGELFFGEGSRLTVL.

J is TRBJ2-7 and V is TRBV15, with TRBD1 matching 8 bases. This CDR3 contains 17 residues. The trim removed 0 bases at V and 4 bases at J, leaving 11 bases unmatched. Germline V lookup: CDR1 LNHNV, CDR2 YYDKDF (reference sequence). This CDR3 reads CATSRDRLGQGQYEQYF. CDR3 sequence (DNA): TGTGCCACCAGCAGAGATCGTTTAGGACAGGGCCAATACGAGCAGTACTTC. The full variable domain, with the rest looked up from reference TRBV15 and TRBJ2-7, is DAMVIQNPRYQVTQFGKPVTLSCSQTLNHNVMYWYQQKSSQAPKLLFHYYDKDFNNEADTPDNFQSRRPNTSFCFLDIRSPGLGDTAMYLCATSRDRLGQGQYEQYFGPGTRLTVT.

This clone was seen once. The chain couples TRBV6-1 to TRBJ1-5; D unclear. Trimming stripped 0 bases from V and 6 bases from J, with 9 bases between. The germline V gene encodes CDR1 MNHNS and CDR2 SASEGT. This CDR3 comprises 14 residues. For the CDR3, the DNA is TGTGCCAGCAGTGAAGCGTATGTGTCTCAGCCCCAGCATTTT. Amino acids: CASSEAYVSQPQHF.

This chain joins TRBV30 and TRBJ1-2; D is unclear. V lost 2 bases to trimming and J lost 8 bases, with 15 bases between them. This CDR3 contains 13 residues. Germline CDR1 and CDR2: GTSNPN and SVGIG (reference sequence). The DNA of the CDR3 is TGTGCCTGGAGTTTGAGGGTCCAGAGGGGCTACACCTTC. Its protein is CAWSLRVQRGYTF.

This clone has a single count. This rearrangement joins TRBV4-2 to TRBJ2-3; 13 positions match TRBD2. The V and J ends lost 5 bases and 5 bases, in that order; junction bases with no gene match: 10. The germline CDR1 and CDR2 sequences are LGHNA and YNFKEQ. The CDR3 totals 17 residues. This chain's CDR3 is CASSSRTSGGLEDTQYF. The CDR3 bases are TGTGCCAGCAGCTCACGGACTAGCGGGGGTTTAGAAGATACGCAGTATTTT.

J is TRBJ1-1 and V is TRBV30; tentative D call: TRBD1 (6 bases). CDR1 GTSNPN and CDR2 SVGIG come from the germline V gene (reference sequence). The CDR3 loop spans 16 amino acids. V lost 4 bases and J 7 bases, leaving 25 bases between the germline ends. CDR3 sequence (DNA): TGTGCCTGGAACAATCCCAGGCGTACAGGGAAGGATGAAGCTTTCTTT. This codes for CAWNNPRRTGKDEAFF.

This sequence joins TRBV19 and TRBJ1-2, with D perhaps TRBD1 (6 bases). This CDR3 has 14 residues. The V end lost 0 bases, the J end lost 6 bases, and 11 bases lay between the germline ends. CDR1 LNHDA and CDR2 SQIVND come from the germline V gene (reference sequence). The CDR3 DNA follows: TGTGCCAGTAGTATAGATCGGGACACCAATGGCTACACCTTC. Translating it yields CASSIDRDTNGYTF.

The chain combines TRBV11-2 with TRBJ2-5; 12 positions agree with TRBD2. The CDR3 extends over 17 amino acids. Losses at the gene ends were 0 bases for V and 5 bases for J; bases not matched to a gene: 7. CDR1 and CDR2 from the germline V gene are SGHAT and FQNNGV. The chain's CDR3 is CASSLDLLAGGRETQYF. The CDR3 region has the DNA TGTGCCAGCAGCTTAGACCTACTAGCGGGGGGCAGGGAGACCCAGTACTTC.

The J gene is TRBJ1-3, the V gene TRBV23-1, with 10 bases fitting TRBD1. TRBV23-1 carries the ORF label, with uncertain function. Trimming cost V 8 bases and J 4 bases; bases outside gene matches: 8. There are 15 residues in the CDR3. In DNA, the CDR3 is TGCGCCAGCGCCCTGACAGGGGGCTCCGGAAACACCATATATTTT. This codes for CASALTGGSGNTIYF.

This chain connects TRBV2 to TRBJ2-1; D is perhaps TRBD2 (7 bases). Per germline, CDR1 SNHLY and CDR2 FYNNEI. V was trimmed by 3 bases and J by 6 bases, leaving 15 bases between them. This CDR3 comprises 15 residues. The CDR3 DNA reads as TGTGCCAGCAGTGATTTGGAGGGGGGGCGCAATGAGCAGTTCTTC. As protein: CASSDLEGGRNEQFF.

As DNA, the CDR3 is TGTGCCACCAGTGAATCTCCCGGGACTAACGGTTGGTATACGCAGTATTTT. Translated, it gives CATSESPGTNGWYTQYF. The genes are TRBV24-1 and TRBJ2-3; 7 positions agree with TRBD2. The CDR3 length is 17 residues. V gave up 4 bases and J gave up 7 bases; unmatched junction bases: 16. Per the germline V gene, CDR1 is KGHDR and CDR2 is SFDVKD.

V gene TRBV5-1 combines with J gene TRBJ2-1; maybe TRBD1 (6 bases). The CDR3 length is 10 residues. The V end was cut by 7 bases, the J end by 9 bases, with 8 bases between. Looked up from germline, CDR1 is SGHRS and CDR2 is YFSETQ. Here the CDR3 reads CASGGPEQFF. Here the CDR3 DNA reads TGCGCCAGCGGGGGCCCTGAGCAGTTCTTC.

The gene calls are TRBV5-1 and TRBJ1-2; 9 bases are a match to TRBD1. The junction had 5 bases not matched to a gene; V was cut back by 4 bases and J by 4 bases. The CDR3 length is 14 residues. Germline CDR1 and CDR2: SGHRS and YFSETQ. The CDR3 region has the DNA TGCGCCAGCAGCCGTCCGGGACAGGGCTATGGCTACACCTTC. Protein: CASSRPGQGYGYTF.

The chain links TRBV29-1 to TRBJ1-1, with 9 nucleotides matching TRBD1. Germline V gene sequence: CDR1 SQVTM, CDR2 ANQGSEA. V dropped 3 bases and J dropped 5; count of bases not matched to a gene: 4. The CDR3 spans 13 residues. For the CDR3, the DNA is TGCAGCGTTGATCCGGGACAGGGTACTGAAGCTTTCTTT. It is translated as CSVDPGQGTEAFF.

This sequence joins TRBV29-1 and TRBJ1-2, with 10 nucleotides matching TRBD1. CDR3 size: 18 residues. With V trimmed by 0 bases and J by 3 bases, 13 bases remained unmatched. Germline V gene data show CDR1 as SQVTM and CDR2 as ANQGSEA. The DNA for the CDR3 is TGCAGCGTTGAAGATCTGGGGGGACAGGGGTTATATGACTATGGCTACACCTTC. It yields the protein CSVEDLGGQGLYDYGYTF.

For the CDR3, the DNA is TGTGCCAGCAGTCTAGAAGGGACTAGCCTGTACGAGCAGTACTTC. The encoded protein is CASSLEGTSLYEQYF. The chain is built from TRBV6-5 and TRBJ2-7; 9 bases align to TRBD2. Germline assignment: CDR1 MNHEY and CDR2 SVGAGI. V dropped 5 bases and J dropped 4; count of bases not matched to a gene: 9. CDR3 length equals 15 residues.

This chain's CDR3 is CASSDGLAGLRDGELFF. The CDR3 nucleotides are TGTGCCAGCAGTGACGGACTAGCGGGGCTCAGGGACGGGGAGCTGTTTTTT. The chain recombines TRBV6-1 with TRBJ2-2; 12 bases are shared with TRBD2. CDR1 and CDR2 from the germline V gene are MNHNS and SASEGT. V gave up 3 bases and J gave up 7 bases; unmatched junction bases: 9. The CDR3 is made up of 17 amino acids.

CDR3 sequence reads: CASSPEARWDEQYF. In nucleotides, the CDR3 is TGTGCCAGCAGCCCAGAGGCCAGATGGGACGAGCAGTACTTC. This chain uses TRBV5-5 with TRBJ2-7; D is uncertain. This CDR3 is built from 14 residues. Between the trimmed V and J ends, which lost 4 bases and 5 bases, there was a span of 16 bases. Germline V gene sequence: CDR1 SGHKS, CDR2 YYEKEE (reference sequence).

A single count supports this clone. V gene TRBV4-1 combines with J gene TRBJ1-3; D is unclear. CDR3 length: 16 residues. From germline, CDR1 is MGHRA and CDR2 YSYEKL. V was shortened by 4 bases and J by 0 bases, with 13 bases between the two germline ends. Written as DNA, the CDR3 is TGCGCCAGCAGCCCCCTCGATAGGAGCTCTGGAAACACCATATATTTT. This gives the protein CASSPLDRSSGNTIYF.

The chain combines TRBV11-2 with TRBJ1-6; 9 bases align to TRBD1. This CDR3 comprises 17 residues. Trimming removed 2 bases from V and 7 bases from J; junction bases left unmatched: 9. Germline V gives CDR1 SGHAT, CDR2 FQNNGV. DNA for the CDR3: TGTGCCAGCAGCTTATTGGGACAGGGTAATTCAAATTCACCCCTCCACTTT. It specifies CASSLLGQGNSNSPLHF. Full variable domain (rest looked up from reference TRBV11-2 and TRBJ1-6): EAGVAQSPRYKIIEKRQSVAFWCNPISGHATLYWYQQILGQGPKLLIQFQNNGVVDDSQLPKDRFSAERLKGVDSTLKIQPAKLEDSAVYLCASSLLGQGNSNSPLHFGNGTRLTVT.

The rearrangement uses TRBV3-1 (or the pseudogene TRBV3-2) and TRBJ2-2, with a weak D call TRBD1 (5 bases). The CDR3 length is 16 residues. V lost 1 base and J 6 bases, leaving 15 bases between the germline ends. Germline V gene data show CDR1 as LGHDT and CDR2 as YNNKEL (reference sequence). CDR3 in amino acids: CASSQVAGKGAGELFF. CDR3 bases: TGTGCCAGCAGCCAAGTCGCAGGGAAGGGCGCCGGGGAGCTGTTTTTT.

The chain combines TRBV27 with TRBJ2-3, with D tentatively TRBD2 (7 bases). The CDR3 extends over 14 amino acids. V was shortened by 8 bases and J by 4 bases, with 16 bases between the two germline ends. In germline, CDR1 is MNHEY, CDR2 SMNVEV (reference sequence). As DNA, the CDR3 is TGTGCCAGCCGTACGAGGGGGGGGGCAGATACGCAGTATTTT. Translation gives CASRTRGGADTQYF.

The chain carries TRBV18 and TRBJ1-4; D call uncertain. Germline-derived CDR1 and CDR2 are KGHSH and LQKENI. This CDR3 has 15 amino acids. V gave up 0 bases and J gave up 8 bases, with 13 bases separating them. The CDR3 sequence: CASSPPSGAVEKLFF. The CDR3 DNA reads TGTGCCAGCTCACCACCGTCAGGCGCCGTGGAAAAACTGTTTTTT.

This clone has a handful of counts. The chain uses TRBV15 and TRBJ2-7, with D perhaps matching TRBD2 (5 bases). With 1 base removed from V and 3 bases from J, the gap between germline ends came to 16 bases. The germline gives CDR1 LNHNV, CDR2 YYDKDF (reference sequence). The CDR3 length is 16 residues. CDR3 bases: TGTGCCACCAGCAGAGGGAGAGGGCAGGTGATCTACGAGCAGTACTTC. It is translated as CATSRGRGQVIYEQYF.

V and J are TRBV10-3 and TRBJ2-3, with D unclear. Trimming cost V 2 bases and J 1 base, with 10 bases left between them. The CDR3 extends over 15 amino acids. Germline V gene lookup returns CDR1 ENHRY and CDR2 SYGVKD. CDR3 protein: CAISEPSSGTDTQYF. In DNA form, the CDR3 reads TGTGCCATCAGTGAGCCAAGTTCGGGCACAGATACGCAGTATTTT.

The gene calls are TRBV12-5 and TRBJ1-4, with 8 bases aligning to TRBD1. This CDR3 is built from 21 residues. The V and J ends lost 5 bases and 5 bases, in that order; junction bases with no gene match: 25. Germline CDR1 is LGHNT and CDR2 is FRNRAP. The CDR3 reads CASGILITGTGLSEGNEKLFF. CDR3 coding DNA: TGTGCTAGTGGTATACTCATCACCGGGACAGGACTTTCCGAGGGGAATGAAAAACTGTTTTTT.

As to this clone: Other DNA sequences in the same sample also yield this CDR3. This chain links TRBV18 with TRBJ1-1; perhaps TRBD1 as D (6 bases). CDR3 size: 13 residues. Trimming cost V 1 base and J 3 bases, with 6 bases left between them. Germline CDR1 KGHSH, CDR2 LQKENI. CDR3 loop: CASSPQGDTEAFF. CDR3 sequence (DNA): TGTGCCAGCTCACCACAGGGGGACACTGAAGCTTTCTTT.

The CDR3 region is CTSSQRLFRRGVFSYNEQFF. CDR3 in DNA: TGCACCAGCAGCCAACGGTTATTTCGGCGGGGGGTATTCTCCTACAATGAGCAGTTCTTC. The chain couples TRBV1 to TRBJ2-1; TRBD2 is taken as the D call from the table, unchecked against the DNA. TRBV1 is flagged as a pseudogene. The CDR3 runs to 20 residues.

This chain's CDR3 is CASSFPGDEKLFF. CDR3 DNA: TGTGCCAGCAGCTTCCCCGGGGATGAAAAACTGTTTTTT. The chain is built from TRBV7-9 and TRBJ1-4; no clear D gene. Germline CDR1 and CDR2: SEHNR and FQNEAQ (reference sequence). CDR3 length: 13 amino acids. The germline V and J ends were trimmed by 3 bases and 6 bases, with 8 bases remaining between them.